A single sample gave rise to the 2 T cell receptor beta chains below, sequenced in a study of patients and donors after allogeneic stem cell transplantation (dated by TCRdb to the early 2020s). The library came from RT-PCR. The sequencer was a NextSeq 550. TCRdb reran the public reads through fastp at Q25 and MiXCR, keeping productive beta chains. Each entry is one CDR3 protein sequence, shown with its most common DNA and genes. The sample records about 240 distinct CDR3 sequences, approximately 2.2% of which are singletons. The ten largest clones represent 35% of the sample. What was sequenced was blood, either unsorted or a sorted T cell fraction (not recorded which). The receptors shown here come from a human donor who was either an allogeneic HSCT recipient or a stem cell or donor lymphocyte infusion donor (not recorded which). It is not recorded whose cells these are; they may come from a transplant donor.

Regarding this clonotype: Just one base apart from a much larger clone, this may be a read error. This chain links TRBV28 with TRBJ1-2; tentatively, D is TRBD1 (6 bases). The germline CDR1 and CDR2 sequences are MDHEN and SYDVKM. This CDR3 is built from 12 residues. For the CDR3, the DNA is TGTGCCAACAGTCTCGGACAGCAAGGCTACACCTTC. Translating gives CANSLGQQGYTF.

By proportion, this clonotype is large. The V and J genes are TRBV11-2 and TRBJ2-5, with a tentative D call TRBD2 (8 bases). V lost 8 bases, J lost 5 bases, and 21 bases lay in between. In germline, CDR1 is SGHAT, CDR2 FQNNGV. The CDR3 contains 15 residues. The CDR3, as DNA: TGTGCCAGCCAGGGGGGAGCGGGAGTGGTGGAGACCCAGTACTTC. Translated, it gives CASQGGAGVVETQYF.